These T cell receptor beta chains were read from a single sample in a study of T cell responses to AZD1222 COVID-19 vaccine. Clones were sequenced by immunoSEQ multiplex PCR, and TCRdb holds only the in-frame ones, with some missing. Counted here are 120,000 to 150,000 clones, about 88% occurring once; the ten biggest clones make up about 4.8%. Sequencing was performed on peripheral blood, taken on day 0 of AZD1222 vaccination. All receptors come from an adult in good health. The CDR3 runs from the conserved cysteine through the conserved F or W. Each record gives: J gene, CDR3 length, D gene, clone size, V gene, CDR3 DNA, CDR3 protein. D genes are given only for firm matches. Clone size is not always given. Where it is, it says once, few, many or a class for expanded clones.

j_gene: TRBJ1-1; len: 18; d_gene: -; abundance: few; v_gene: TRBV19; CDR3nt: TGTGCCAGTAGTATAGAGAGTTTGGAAGAGTTTCCCATCACTGAAGCTTTCTTT; CDR3aa: CASSIESLEEFPITEAFF
j_gene: TRBJ2-5; len: 14; d_gene: -; abundance: -; v_gene: TRBV14; CDR3nt: TGTGCCAGCAGCCAAGTGGGCATGGCAGTCACCCAGTACTTC; CDR3aa: CASSQVGMAVTQYF
j_gene: TRBJ1-1; len: 15; d_gene: TRBD1; abundance: -; v_gene: TRBV6-1; CDR3nt: TGTGCCAGCAGTGAGGCCGGGACAGGGAACACTGAAGCTTTCTTT; CDR3aa: CASSEAGTGNTEAFF
j_gene: TRBJ1-1; len: 14; d_gene: -; abundance: -; v_gene: TRBV5-1; CDR3nt: TGCGCCAGCAGAACCAGGGACTTGAACACTGAAGCTTTCTTT; CDR3aa: CASRTRDLNTEAFF
j_gene: TRBJ1-3; len: 16; d_gene: -; abundance: -; v_gene: TRBV19; CDR3nt: TGTGCCAGTACTTGGGTCGGCGGACCCTCTGGAAACACCATATATTTT; CDR3aa: CASTWVGGPSGNTIYF
j_gene: TRBJ1-2; len: 12; d_gene: -; abundance: -; v_gene: TRBV2; CDR3nt: TGTGCCAGCAGTGGGTGGCAATGGGGCTACACCTTC; CDR3aa: CASSGWQWGYTF
j_gene: TRBJ2-7; len: 15; d_gene: -; abundance: many; v_gene: TRBV6-1; CDR3nt: TGTGCCAGCAGTGAAGCAAGGGGGGGGCACTACGAGCAGTACTTC; CDR3aa: CASSEARGGHYEQYF
j_gene: TRBJ1-3; len: 12; d_gene: -; abundance: -; v_gene: TRBV28; CDR3nt: TGTGCCAGCCATTCCTCCGGAAACACCATATATTTT; CDR3aa: CASHSSGNTIYF
j_gene: TRBJ1-3; len: 19; d_gene: TRBD1; abundance: -; v_gene: TRBV7-4; CDR3nt: TGTGCCAGCAGCTTCTTGGGACAGGGGTCCCGATCTTCTGGAAACACCATATATTTT; CDR3aa: CASSFLGQGSRSSGNTIYF
j_gene: TRBJ1-1; len: 14; d_gene: -; abundance: -; v_gene: TRBV12-5; CDR3nt: TGTGCTAGCTGTTCAGGGAGGGTAAACACTGAAGCTTTCTTT; CDR3aa: CASCSGRVNTEAFF
j_gene: TRBJ2-7; len: 15; d_gene: -; abundance: -; v_gene: TRBV3-1/TRBV3-2; CDR3nt: TGTGCCAGCAGCCAAGATTTCAGGGGCTCCTACGAGCAGTACTTC; CDR3aa: CASSQDFRGSYEQYF
j_gene: TRBJ2-1; len: 12; d_gene: -; abundance: -; v_gene: TRBV18; CDR3nt: TGTGCCAGCTCACCACCGACGGCTGAGCAGTTCTTC; CDR3aa: CASSPPTAEQFF
j_gene: TRBJ1-1; len: 14; d_gene: -; abundance: few; v_gene: TRBV19; CDR3nt: TGTGCCAGTACCAGAGGGCGAACGAACACTGAAGCTTTCTTT; CDR3aa: CASTRGRTNTEAFF
j_gene: TRBJ1-1; len: 17; d_gene: -; abundance: -; v_gene: TRBV19; CDR3nt: TGTGCCAGTAGTCCCCTGATGGCAGGGGTTGAGAACACTGAAGCTTTCTTT; CDR3aa: CASSPLMAGVENTEAFF
j_gene: TRBJ2-3; len: 15; d_gene: -; abundance: -; v_gene: TRBV6-4; CDR3nt: TGTGCCAGCAGTGCGGGACGGACGAGCACAGATACGCAGTATTTT; CDR3aa: CASSAGRTSTDTQYF
j_gene: TRBJ2-7; len: 13; d_gene: -; abundance: -; v_gene: TRBV29-1; CDR3nt: TGCAGCGCATCGATACCGGGGACCTACGAGCAGTACTTC; CDR3aa: CSASIPGTYEQYF
j_gene: TRBJ2-7; len: 16; d_gene: -; abundance: once; v_gene: TRBV7-2; CDR3nt: TGTGCCAGCAGCTTAGATTCGGGGGTGACCTTGACGGAGCAGTACTTC; CDR3aa: CASSLDSGVTLTEQYF
j_gene: TRBJ2-3; len: 17; d_gene: TRBD2; abundance: -; v_gene: TRBV9; CDR3nt: TGTGCCAGCAGCGGTGGACTAGCGGGAGGGAGCACAGATACGCAGTATTTT; CDR3aa: CASSGGLAGGSTDTQYF
j_gene: TRBJ2-7; len: 16; d_gene: TRBD2; abundance: -; v_gene: TRBV7-3; CDR3nt: TGTGCCAGCAGCATCACCTCAGCGGGAAGCTCCTACGAGCAGTACTTC; CDR3aa: CASSITSAGSSYEQYF
j_gene: TRBJ2-7; len: 12; d_gene: -; abundance: -; v_gene: TRBV6-1; CDR3nt: TGTGCCAGCAGTGAAGCCTCAGGGAAGCAGTACTTC; CDR3aa: CASSEASGKQYF
j_gene: TRBJ2-7; len: 18; d_gene: TRBD2; abundance: -; v_gene: TRBV27; CDR3nt: TGTGCCAGCAGTTTTACCCTAGCGGGAGGGCCCAGAGGGGGCGAGCAGTACTTC; CDR3aa: CASSFTLAGGPRGGEQYF
j_gene: TRBJ1-3; len: 15; d_gene: -; abundance: -; v_gene: TRBV10-3; CDR3nt: TGTGCCATCAGTGTCGACGGGACGTTCGGAAACACCATATATTTT; CDR3aa: CAISVDGTFGNTIYF